The 2 T cell receptor beta chains presented below share a single source sample, sequenced in a study of T cells in Graves' hyperthyroidism and ophthalmopathy. Amplified TCR beta CDR3 regions derived from RNA transcripts. First-round RT-PCR with HTBI primers amplified the TCR CDR3 region. A single record per CDR3 protein comes from TCRdb applying MiXCR to the multiplex PCR reads. The data contain 200,000 to 250,000 distinct CDR3 sequences, about 17% of them singletons. Source material: blood. The source of these receptors is a woman between 18 and 29 years old with Graves' ophthalmopathy.

This clonotype showed up many times. This chain links TRBV3-1 with TRBJ2-1; D is uncertain. The length of the CDR3 is 11 residues. In germline, CDR1 is LGHDT, CDR2 YNNKEL (reference sequence). V shed 5 bases and J shed 9 bases, with 8 bases lying between them. The DNA for the CDR3 is TGTGCCAGCAGCGACCTGGGTGAGCAGTTCTTC. It is translated as CASSDLGEQFF.

This clonotype was observed many times. The chain recombines TRBV11-2 with TRBJ2-3, with 9 nucleotides matching TRBD1. This CDR3 has 18 residues. CDR1 and CDR2 (germline): SGHAT, FQNNGV. With 5 bases clipped from V and 2 bases from J, the junction kept 14 bases outside the gene matches. CDR3 nucleotide sequence: TGTGCCAGCAGCAACAATTCCGGGACAGGGCAATACACAGATACGCAGTATTTT. Translation: CASSNNSGTGQYTDTQYF.